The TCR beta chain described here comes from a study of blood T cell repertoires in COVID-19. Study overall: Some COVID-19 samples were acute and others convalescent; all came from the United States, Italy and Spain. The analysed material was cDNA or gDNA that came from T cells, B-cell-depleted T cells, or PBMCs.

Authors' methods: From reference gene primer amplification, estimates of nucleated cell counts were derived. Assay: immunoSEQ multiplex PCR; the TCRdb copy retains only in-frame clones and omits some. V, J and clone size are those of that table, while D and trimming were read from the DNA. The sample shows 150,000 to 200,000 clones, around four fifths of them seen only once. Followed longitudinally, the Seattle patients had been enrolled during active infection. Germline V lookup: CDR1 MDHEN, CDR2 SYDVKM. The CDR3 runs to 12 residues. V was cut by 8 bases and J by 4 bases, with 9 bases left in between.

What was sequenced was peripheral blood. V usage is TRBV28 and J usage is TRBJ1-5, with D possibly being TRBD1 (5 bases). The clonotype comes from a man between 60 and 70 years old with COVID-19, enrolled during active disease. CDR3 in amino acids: CASGTGNQPQHF. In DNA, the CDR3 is TGTGCCAGCGGGACTGGGAATCAGCCCCAGCATTTT.